The source of this T cell receptor beta chain is a study of cytomegalovirus exposure and HLA in healthy donors. Note on this clone: Antigen: not known.

The J segment lost 3 bases and the V segment lost 5 bases, leaving 7 bases of the junction unmatched. The germline CDR1 and CDR2 sequences are SGHRS and YFSETQ. The CDR3 contains 14 residues. General study findings and limits: V- and J-gene trimming in TCR beta was tied to a missense DCLRE1C variant by an analysis performed later. Being productive about 90% or about 30% of the time was typical of most TCR beta V segments in an earlier analysis.

In the PCR, 60 Vbeta and 13 Jbeta primers were used. Assay used: immunoSEQ multiplex PCR; TCRdb lists only in-frame clones, some missing. The sample holds more than 150,000 clones, 78% seen once. The V gene is TRBV5-1, the J gene TRBJ2-7; 8 bases map to TRBD1. The specimen was PBMCs. This TCR came from a male donor in good health and CMV-seronegative. The DNA for the CDR3 is TGCGCCAGCAGTTACCAGGGGGCGAACTACGAGCAGTACTTC. Encoded protein: CASSYQGANYEQYF.